The TCR beta chain described here comes from a study of early T cells in non-severe SARS-CoV-2 infection. This clonotype has ten or more counts. V shed 6 bases and J shed 3 bases, with 14 bases lying between them. The CDR3 covers 15 residues. Germline V gives CDR1 MNHEY, CDR2 SVGAGI. In the library, individual cDNA molecules carried attached unique molecular identifiers. TCRdb ran MiXCR on the 5' RACE reads and lists one entry per CDR3 protein. The sample records over 80,000 distinct CDR3 sequences, 13% to 15% being singletons. This TCR came from an adult who was a healthcare worker with PCR-confirmed SARS-CoV-2 infection or an uninfected control (not recorded which). Sequenced sample: whole blood. This chain joins TRBV6-5 and TRBJ2-2, with D maybe TRBD2 (7 bases). The DNA for the CDR3 is TGTGCCAGCAGGGCCGGGGGGCTAGACACCGGGGAGCTGTTTTTT. Protein sequence: CASRAGGLDTGELFF.